This TCR beta chain originates from a study of T cell responses to AZD1222 COVID-19 vaccine. This CDR3 is 15 amino acids long. CDR1 is MNHNS, CDR2 SASEGT, per germline. Between the trimmed V and J ends, which lost 3 bases and 4 bases, there was a span of 13 bases. Data came from immunoSEQ multiplex PCR; TCRdb stores just in-frame clones and leaves some out. The sample carries approximately 140,000 clones, over 75% recorded once. This specimen consisted of peripheral blood, obtained 28 days after the second AZD1222 dose. The receptor's source is an adult who received the AZD1222 COVID-19 vaccine. The J gene is TRBJ2-1, the V gene TRBV6-1; no firm D call. The CDR3 DNA is TGTGCCAGCAGTGACCTCCGGCAGCCGTACAATGAGCAGTTCTTC. Its protein product is CASSDLRQPYNEQFF.